This T cell receptor (beta chain) derives from a study of T cells of healthy individuals. TCRdb redid the calling of the 5' RACE reads with MiXCR, one entry per CDR3 protein. The sample carries around 63,000 distinct CDR3 sequences, around 15% recorded once. Germline lookup yields CDR1 KGHSH and CDR2 LQKENI. V dropped 5 bases and J dropped 7 bases, with 17 bases sitting between them. The CDR3 sequence is 14 residues long. The TCR sequence derives from a human donor in good health. The rearrangement uses TRBV18 and TRBJ1-2, with D possibly matching TRBD1 (5 bases). The CDR3 sequence: CASSNRDLDPGYTF. The CDR3 DNA sequence: TGTGCCAGCTCAAACCGGGACCTGGACCCTGGCTACACCTTC.